This T cell receptor beta chain emerged from a study of a mutant IDH1 vaccine in newly diagnosed glioma. TCRdb's copy holds only in-frame clones and misses some; the assay was immunoSEQ multiplex PCR. Among some 60,000 clones listed, 81% were seen once. Time point here: week 35, safety follow-up. One vaccine dose held 300 ug of mutant IDH1 20-mer peptide and came with topical imiquimod. Patients received eight vaccinations in weeks 1, 3, 5, 7, 11, 15, 19, 23. As regards this clone: Its antigen is undetermined.

V gave up 1 base and J gave up 2 bases, with 11 bases separating them. Per the germline V gene, CDR1 is SEHNR and CDR2 is FQNEAQ (reference sequence). The CDR3 has 15 residues. The source material was PBMCs, sampled from a glioma patient whose treatment included an IDH1 peptide vaccine. The clonotype was recovered from a man aged 40-50 years with glioma. The J gene is TRBJ1-2, the V gene TRBV7-9; D not certain. The CDR3 DNA follows: TGTGCCAGCAGCTTAGGTCCAGGAGGCAACTATGGCTACACCTTC. It yields the protein CASSLGPGGNYGYTF.